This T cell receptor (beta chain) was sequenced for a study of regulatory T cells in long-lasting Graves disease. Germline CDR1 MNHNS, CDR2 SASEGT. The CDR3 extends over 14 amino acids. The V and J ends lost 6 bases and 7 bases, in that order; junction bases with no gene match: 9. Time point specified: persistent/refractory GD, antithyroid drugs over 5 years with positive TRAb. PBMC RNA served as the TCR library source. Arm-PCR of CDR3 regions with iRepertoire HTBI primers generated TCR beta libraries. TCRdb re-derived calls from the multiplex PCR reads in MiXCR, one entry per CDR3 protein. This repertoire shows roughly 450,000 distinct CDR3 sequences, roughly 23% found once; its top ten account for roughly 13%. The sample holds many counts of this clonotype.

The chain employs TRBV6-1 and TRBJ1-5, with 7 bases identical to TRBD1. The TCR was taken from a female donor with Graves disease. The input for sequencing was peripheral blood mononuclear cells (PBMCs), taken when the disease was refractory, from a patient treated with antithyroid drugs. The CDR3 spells CASSAQGTGQPQHF. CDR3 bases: TGTGCCAGCAGCGCACAGGGGACGGGCCAGCCCCAGCATTTT.